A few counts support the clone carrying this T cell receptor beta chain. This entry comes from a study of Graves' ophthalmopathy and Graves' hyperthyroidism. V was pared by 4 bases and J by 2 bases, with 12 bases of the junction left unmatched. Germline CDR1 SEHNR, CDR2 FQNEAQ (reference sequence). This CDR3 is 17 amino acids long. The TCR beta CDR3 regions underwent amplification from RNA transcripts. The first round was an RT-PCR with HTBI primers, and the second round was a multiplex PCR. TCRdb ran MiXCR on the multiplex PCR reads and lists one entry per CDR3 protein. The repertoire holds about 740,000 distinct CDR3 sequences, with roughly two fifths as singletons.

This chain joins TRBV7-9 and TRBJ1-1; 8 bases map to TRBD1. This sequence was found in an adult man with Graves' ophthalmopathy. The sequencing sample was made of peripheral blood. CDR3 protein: CASSSFQLGTGNTEAFF. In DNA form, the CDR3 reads TGTGCCAGCAGCTCCTTTCAACTCGGGACAGGAAACACTGAAGCTTTCTTT.